Listed here is a single TCR beta chain. Sequencing relied on immunoSEQ assay v3.0, run at survey level. Sequenced by immunoSEQ multiplex PCR; TCRdb stores in-frame clones only, minus some. The sample contains around 12,000 clones, around 77% of which appear only once. V lost 0 bases, J lost 2 bases, and 9 bases stayed unmatched. This CDR3 contains 16 residues. CDR1 is SQVTM and CDR2 is ANQGSEA in the germline V gene. This sample is drawn from a study of long-term antiretroviral therapy in people with HIV. The receptor was derived from a woman aged 40 to 49 with HIV. The chain has TRBV29-1 and TRBJ1-2, with 7 bases fitting TRBD1. This sample comprised unsorted PBMCs, obtained 0.5 years before starting antiretroviral therapy. The CDR3: CSVEDIRGRGNYGYTF. The CDR3 DNA reads as TGCAGCGTTGAAGATATTAGGGGGCGCGGGAACTATGGCTACACCTTC.